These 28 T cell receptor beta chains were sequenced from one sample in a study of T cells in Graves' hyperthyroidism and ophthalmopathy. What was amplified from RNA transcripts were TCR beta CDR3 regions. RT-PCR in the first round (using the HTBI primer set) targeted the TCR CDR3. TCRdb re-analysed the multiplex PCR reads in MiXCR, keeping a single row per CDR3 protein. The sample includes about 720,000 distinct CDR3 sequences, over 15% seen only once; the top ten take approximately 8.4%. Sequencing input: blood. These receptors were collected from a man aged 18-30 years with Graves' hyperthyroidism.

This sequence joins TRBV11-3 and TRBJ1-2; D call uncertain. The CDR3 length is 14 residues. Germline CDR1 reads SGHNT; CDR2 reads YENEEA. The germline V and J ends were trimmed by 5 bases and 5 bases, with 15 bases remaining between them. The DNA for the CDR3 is TGTGCCAGCAGCCCATTGGGCAGCTCGTATGGCTACACCTTC. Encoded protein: CASSPLGSSYGYTF.

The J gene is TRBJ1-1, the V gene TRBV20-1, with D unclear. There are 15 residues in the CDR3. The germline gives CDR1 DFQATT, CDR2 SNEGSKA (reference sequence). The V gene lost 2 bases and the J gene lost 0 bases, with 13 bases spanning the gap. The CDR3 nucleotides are TGCAGTGCTAGAAGCTTACCGATTATGAACACTGAAGCTTTCTTT. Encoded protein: CSARSLPIMNTEAFF.

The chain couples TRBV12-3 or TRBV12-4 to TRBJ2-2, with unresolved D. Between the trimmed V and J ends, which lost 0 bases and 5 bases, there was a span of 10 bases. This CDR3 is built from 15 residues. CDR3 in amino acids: CASSLAQGRTGELFF. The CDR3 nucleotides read TGTGCCAGCAGTTTAGCGCAAGGGCGGACCGGGGAGCTGTTTTTT.

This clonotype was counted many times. CDR3 in amino acids: CASSPGTGDHNEQFF. The CDR3, as DNA: TGTGCCAGCAGTCCGGGGACAGGGGACCACAATGAGCAGTTCTTC. The V call is TRBV27, the J call TRBJ2-1; TRBD1 matches at 10 bases. Germline V gives CDR1 MNHEY, CDR2 SMNVEV (reference sequence). The CDR3 totals 15 residues. The V gene end was trimmed by 5 bases and the J gene end by 5 bases; junction bases not matched to a gene: 6.

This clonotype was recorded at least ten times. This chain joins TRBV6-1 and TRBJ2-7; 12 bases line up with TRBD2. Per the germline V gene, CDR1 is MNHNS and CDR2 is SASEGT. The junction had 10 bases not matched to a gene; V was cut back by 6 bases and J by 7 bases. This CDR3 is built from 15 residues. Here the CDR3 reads CASSPGLAGTWEQYF. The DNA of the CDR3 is TGTGCCAGCAGCCCCGGACTAGCGGGGACGTGGGAGCAGTACTTC.

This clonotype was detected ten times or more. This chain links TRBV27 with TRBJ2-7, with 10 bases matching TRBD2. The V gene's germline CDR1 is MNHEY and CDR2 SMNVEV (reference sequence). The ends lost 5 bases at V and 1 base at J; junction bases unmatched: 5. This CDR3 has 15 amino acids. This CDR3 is CASSNVAGGSYEQYF. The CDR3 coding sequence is TGTGCCAGCAGTAACGTAGCGGGAGGTTCCTACGAGCAGTACTTC.

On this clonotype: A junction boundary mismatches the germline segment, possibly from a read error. CDR3 sequence: CASSQDPSGPNYEQYF. For the CDR3, the DNA is TGCGCCAGCAGCCAAGATCCGTCGGGCCCCAACTACGAGCAGTACTTC. This chain uses TRBV11-3 with TRBJ2-7; D uncertain. This CDR3 region has 16 residues. Germline V gene data show CDR1 as SGHNT and CDR2 as YENEEA. Complete variable domain (other parts from reference TRBV11-3 and TRBJ2-7): EAGVVQSPRYKIIEKKQPVAFWCNPISGHNTLYWYLQNLGQGPELLIRYENEEAVDDSQLPKDRFSAERLKGVDSTLKIQPAELGDSAVYLCASSQDPSGPNYEQYFGPGTRLTVT.

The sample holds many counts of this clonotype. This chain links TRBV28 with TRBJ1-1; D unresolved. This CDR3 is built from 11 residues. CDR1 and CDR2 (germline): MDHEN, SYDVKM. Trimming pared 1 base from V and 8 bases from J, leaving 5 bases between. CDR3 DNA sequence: TGTGCCAGCAGTTTATCATCGGAAGCTTTCTTT. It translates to CASSLSSEAFF.

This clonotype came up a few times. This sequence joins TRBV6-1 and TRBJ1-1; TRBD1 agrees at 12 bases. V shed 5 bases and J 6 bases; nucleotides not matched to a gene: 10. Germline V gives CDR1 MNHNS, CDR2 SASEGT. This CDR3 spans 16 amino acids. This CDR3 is CASSTGTGGASPEAFF. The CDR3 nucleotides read TGTGCCAGCAGTACCGGGACAGGGGGCGCAAGCCCTGAAGCTTTCTTT.

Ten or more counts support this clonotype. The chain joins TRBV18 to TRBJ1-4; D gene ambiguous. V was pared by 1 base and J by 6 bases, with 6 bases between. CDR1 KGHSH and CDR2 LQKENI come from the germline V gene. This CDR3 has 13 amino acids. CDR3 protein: CASSPRTDEKLFF. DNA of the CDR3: TGTGCCAGCTCACCACGGACGGATGAAAAACTGTTTTTT.

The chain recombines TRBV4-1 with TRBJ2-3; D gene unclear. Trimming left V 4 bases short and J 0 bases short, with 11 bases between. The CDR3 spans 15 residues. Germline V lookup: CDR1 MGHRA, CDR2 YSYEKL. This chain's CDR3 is CASSLELSSTDTQYF. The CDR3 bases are TGCGCCAGCAGCCTCGAACTTTCTAGCACAGATACGCAGTATTTT.

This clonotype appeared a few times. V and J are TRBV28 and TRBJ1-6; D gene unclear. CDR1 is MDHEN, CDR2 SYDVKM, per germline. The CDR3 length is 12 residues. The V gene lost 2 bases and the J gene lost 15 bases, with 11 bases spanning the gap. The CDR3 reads CASSLLGSHLHF. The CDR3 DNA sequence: TGTGCCAGCAGTTTACTAGGGAGTCACCTCCACTTT.

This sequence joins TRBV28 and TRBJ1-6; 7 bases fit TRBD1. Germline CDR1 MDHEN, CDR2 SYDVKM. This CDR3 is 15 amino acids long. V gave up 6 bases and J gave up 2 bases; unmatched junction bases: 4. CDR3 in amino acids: CASRRGTAYNSPLHF. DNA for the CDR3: TGTGCCAGCAGACGGGGGACAGCCTATAATTCACCCCTCCACTTT.

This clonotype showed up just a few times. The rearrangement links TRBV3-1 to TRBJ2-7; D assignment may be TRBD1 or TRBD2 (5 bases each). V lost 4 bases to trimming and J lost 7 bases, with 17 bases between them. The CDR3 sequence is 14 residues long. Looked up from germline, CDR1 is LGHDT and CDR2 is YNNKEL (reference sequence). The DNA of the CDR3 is TGTGCCAGCAGCCGCATATCAGGGAGCTATGAGCAGTACTTC. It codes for CASSRISGSYEQYF.

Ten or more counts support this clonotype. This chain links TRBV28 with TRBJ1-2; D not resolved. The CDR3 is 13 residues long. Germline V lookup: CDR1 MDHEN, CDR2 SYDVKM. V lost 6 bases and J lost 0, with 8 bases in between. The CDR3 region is CASSPDPNYGYTF. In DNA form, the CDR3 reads TGTGCCAGCAGCCCGGATCCTAACTATGGCTACACCTTC.

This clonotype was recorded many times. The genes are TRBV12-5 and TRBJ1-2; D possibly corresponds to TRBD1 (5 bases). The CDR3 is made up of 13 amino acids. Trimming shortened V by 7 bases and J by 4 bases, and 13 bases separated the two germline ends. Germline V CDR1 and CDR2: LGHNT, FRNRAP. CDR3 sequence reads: CASALRGVYGYTF. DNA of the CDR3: TGTGCTAGTGCCCTGCGGGGGGTCTATGGCTACACCTTC.

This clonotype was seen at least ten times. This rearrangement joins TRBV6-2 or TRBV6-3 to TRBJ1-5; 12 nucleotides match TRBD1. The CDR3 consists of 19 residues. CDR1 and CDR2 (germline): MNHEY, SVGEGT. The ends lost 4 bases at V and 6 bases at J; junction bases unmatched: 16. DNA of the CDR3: TGTGCCAGCAGTTCGGGTTGGCGCGGGACAGGGGGCAACGGTCAGCCCCAGCATTTT. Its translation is CASSSGWRGTGGNGQPQHF.

The CDR3 reads CASSVRGIRLETSWSQETQYF. CDR3 coding DNA: TGTGCCAGCAGCGTGAGGGGGATTCGCCTTGAAACTTCGTGGAGCCAAGAGACCCAGTACTTC. The V and J genes are TRBV7-9 and TRBJ2-5, with D possibly TRBD1 on 6 matching bases. The V and J ends lost 5 bases and 1 base respectively, with 32 bases between them. Germline CDR1 is SEHNR and CDR2 is FQNEAQ (reference sequence). The CDR3 runs to 21 residues. The entire variable domain, with the rest obtained from reference TRBV7-9 and TRBJ2-5, is as follows: DTGVSQNPRHKITKRGQNVTFRCDPISEHNRLYWYRQTLGQGPEFLTYFQNEAQLEKSRLLSDRFSAERPKGSFSTLEIQRTEQGDSAMYLCASSVRGIRLETSWSQETQYFGPGTRLLVL.

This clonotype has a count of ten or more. The CDR3 sequence: CSVRTGGASMNTEAFF. Here the CDR3 DNA reads TGCAGCGTTAGGACAGGGGGCGCTTCCATGAACACTGAAGCTTTCTTT. The V call is TRBV29-1, the J call TRBJ1-1, with 11 bases lining up with TRBD1. The germline V gene has CDR1 SQVTM and CDR2 ANQGSEA. This CDR3 region has 16 residues. V dropped 5 bases and J dropped 0; count of bases not matched to a gene: 8.

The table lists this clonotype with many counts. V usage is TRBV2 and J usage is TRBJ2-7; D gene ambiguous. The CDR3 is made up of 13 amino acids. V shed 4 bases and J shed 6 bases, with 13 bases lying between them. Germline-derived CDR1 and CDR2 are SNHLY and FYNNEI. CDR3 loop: CASSVFPRTEQYF. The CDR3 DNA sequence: TGTGCCAGCAGTGTGTTCCCTCGTACCGAGCAGTACTTC.

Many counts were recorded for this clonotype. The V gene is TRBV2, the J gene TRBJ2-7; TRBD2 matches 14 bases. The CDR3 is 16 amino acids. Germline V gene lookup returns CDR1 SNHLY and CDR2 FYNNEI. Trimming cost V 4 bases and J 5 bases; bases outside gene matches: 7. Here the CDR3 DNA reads TGTGCCAGCAGTGTTCCCGGGACTAGCGGGAGTCACGAGCAGTACTTC. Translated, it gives CASSVPGTSGSHEQYF.

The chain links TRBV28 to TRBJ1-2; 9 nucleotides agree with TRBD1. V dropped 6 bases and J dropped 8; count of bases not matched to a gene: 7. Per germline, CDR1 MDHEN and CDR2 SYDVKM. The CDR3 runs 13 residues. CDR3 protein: CASRPGTGPGYTF. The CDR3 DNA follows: TGTGCCAGCAGGCCCGGGACAGGGCCCGGCTACACCTTC.

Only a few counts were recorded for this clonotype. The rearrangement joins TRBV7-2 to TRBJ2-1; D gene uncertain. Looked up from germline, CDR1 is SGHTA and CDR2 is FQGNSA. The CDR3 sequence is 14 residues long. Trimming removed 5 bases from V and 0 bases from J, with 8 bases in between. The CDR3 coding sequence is TGTGCCAGCAGCCTCGCACCCTCCTACAATGAGCAGTTCTTC. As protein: CASSLAPSYNEQFF.

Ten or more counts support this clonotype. The CDR3 nucleotides are TGTGCCACCAGTGAAGAGGGGTGGAAGCAGTACTTC. Translated, it gives CATSEEGWKQYF. V usage is TRBV24-1 and J usage is TRBJ2-7; perhaps D is TRBD1 or TRBD2 (5 bases each). The CDR3 spans 12 residues. CDR1 is KGHDR and CDR2 is SFDVKD in the germline V gene. Trimming removed 4 bases from V and 8 bases from J, with 11 bases in between.

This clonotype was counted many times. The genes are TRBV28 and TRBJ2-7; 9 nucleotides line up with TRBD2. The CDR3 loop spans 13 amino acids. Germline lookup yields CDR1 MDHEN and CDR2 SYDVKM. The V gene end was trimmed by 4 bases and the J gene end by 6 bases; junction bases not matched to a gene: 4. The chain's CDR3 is CASSSSGRPEQYF. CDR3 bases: TGTGCCAGCAGTTCCAGCGGGAGGCCCGAGCAGTACTTC.

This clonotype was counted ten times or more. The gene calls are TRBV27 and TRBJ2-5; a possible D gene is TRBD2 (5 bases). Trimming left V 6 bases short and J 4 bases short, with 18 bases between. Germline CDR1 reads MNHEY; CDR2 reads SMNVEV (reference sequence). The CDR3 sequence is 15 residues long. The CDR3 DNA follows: TGTGCCAGCAGCCCGGCAAGCGGATGGGGAGAGACCCAGTACTTC. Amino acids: CASSPASGWGETQYF.

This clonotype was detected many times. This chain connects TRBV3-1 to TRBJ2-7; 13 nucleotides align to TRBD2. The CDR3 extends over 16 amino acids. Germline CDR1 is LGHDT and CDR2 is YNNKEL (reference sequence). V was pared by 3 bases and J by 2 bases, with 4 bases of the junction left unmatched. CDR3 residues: CASSHGGTSGAYEQYF. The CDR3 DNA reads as TGTGCCAGCAGCCACGGAGGGACTAGCGGGGCCTACGAGCAGTACTTC.

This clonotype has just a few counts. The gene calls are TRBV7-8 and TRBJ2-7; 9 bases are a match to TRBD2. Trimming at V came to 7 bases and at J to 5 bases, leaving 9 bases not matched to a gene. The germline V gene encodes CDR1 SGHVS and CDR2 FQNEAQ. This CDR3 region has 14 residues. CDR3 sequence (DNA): TGTGCCAGCAAGTGGGGGCGGGAGGGCGACGAGCAGTACTTC. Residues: CASKWGREGDEQYF.